Described below is a single T cell receptor beta chain sequence and its context. There is no known antigen for this receptor. It has no much larger one-base neighbor in the sample; base qualities were not kept. The same CDR3 is also encoded by other DNA sequences in this sample. The data were obtained in a study of blood T cell repertoires in COVID-19 (dated by TCRdb to the early 2020s). Notes on the research overall: Samples covering the acute and convalescent phases of COVID-19 were provided by collaborators in the United States, Italy and Spain. The sample metadata nearly always contained a de-identified subject ID, COVID-19 status, age in years and sex. The dataset comprised deeply sampled blood TCRbeta repertoires from subjects exposed to, actively infected with, or recovered from COVID-19. The repertoires were released in a freely available public database meant as a resource for research on the immune response to SARS-CoV-2. The prospective study material was composed of cDNA or gDNA derived from T cells, B-cell-depleted T cells, or PBMCs. Samples came from the ongoing ImmuneRACE study (first 160 participants) plus 1,254 subjects from 6 global collaborators. Where HLA class I and class II types were available, the types were taken from metadata supplied by the sample provider, not from assay-based typing. Points the paper makes about the study in general: The quantity of clinical and demographic metadata differed by source and by participant and was supplied without curation.

The trim is 2 bases for V and 0 bases for J, with a gap of 8 bases between the germline ends. Looking up the germline V gene yields CDR1 MDHEN and CDR2 SYDVKM. Inclusive of the bounding cysteine and phenylalanine, the CDR3 is 14 residues long. The CDR3 DNA has 42 bases and is translated from base 1. TCRbeta CDR3 regions were amplified from genomic DNA by means of the immunoSEQ Assay, a bias-controlled multiplex PCR. In the source study's methods: The number of nucleated cells in each sample was estimated from the amplification of reference gene primers within the assay. To quantify the absolute abundance of each unique TCRbeta CDR3 rearrangement, sequence reads were collapsed and filtered. Productive Simpson clonality was computed per sample as the square root of Simpson's diversity index over productive rearrangements. TCRdb holds this immuneACCESS table with in-frame rearrangements only. Some clones are missing; in checked studies, unresolved V genes explain under half, and the rest has no known cause. The D gene and trimming were derived from the DNA, and the V and J assignments and clone size from that table. The sample has about 150,000 clones on record, roughly nine tenths of them singletons. 2.5% to 3.5% of the sample belongs to the ten largest clones.

Whole blood was collected in K2EDTA tubes by collaborating institutions according to the institutions' own protocols. For TCRbeta analysis, collaborator samples were shipped as frozen whole blood, as isolated PBMCs, or as DNA extracted from either sample type. The chain links TRBV28 with TRBJ2-7, with no D gene named confidently. This clonotype was sampled from a woman aged 60-70 years with active COVID-19. Sequenced sample: peripheral blood. The DNA sequence is given as TGTGCCAGCAGTTTAGGGCACCGCTCCTACGAGCAGTACTTC. Translated, this gives CASSLGHRSYEQYF.